Each of the 20 T cell receptor beta chains below was sequenced from the same sample in a study of shared clonotypes between healthy human individuals. Generated by immunoSEQ multiplex PCR, the TCRdb table keeps only in-frame clones and is missing some. This sample has about 980,000 clones, with 76% found just once. The sample taken for sequencing was memory CD4+ T cells sorted from blood. Stated subset: CD45RA-negative fraction. All receptors derive from a man aged 18 to 29 in good health.

In the case of this clone: This clone may be a read error of a much larger clone one base away. This chain connects TRBV28 to TRBJ2-7; D is possibly TRBD1 (6 bases). The CDR3 consists of 12 residues. The germline V gene has CDR1 MDHEN and CDR2 SYDVKM. Deletions cut 7 bases from V and 3 bases from J, with 10 bases between. The DNA for the CDR3 is TGTGCCAGCACCGAACAGGGCTACGAGCAGTACTTC. Translated, it gives CASTEQGYEQYF.

This rearrangement joins TRBV5-4 to TRBJ2-5; 8 nucleotides agree with TRBD2. After removal of 4 bases from V and 5 bases from J, the junction contained 13 bases not matched to a gene. The CDR3 consists of 16 residues. CDR1 SGHNT and CDR2 YYREEE come from the germline V gene (reference sequence). CDR3 in DNA: TGTGCCAGCAGCCCCAGCGGAATAGCGGGACTGGAGACCCAGTACTTC. Its protein is CASSPSGIAGLETQYF.

This chain uses TRBV28 with TRBJ1-5, with a weak D call TRBD1 (5 bases). The germline V gene encodes CDR1 MDHEN and CDR2 SYDVKM. V lost 6 bases and J 0 bases, leaving 15 bases between the germline ends. This CDR3 region has 16 residues. CDR3 amino acids: CASRGIGTYSNQPQHF. CDR3 DNA: TGTGCCAGCAGGGGGATCGGGACTTATAGCAATCAGCCCCAGCATTTT.

V is TRBV4-1 and J is TRBJ2-7, with D tentatively TRBD2 (6 bases). This CDR3 spans 18 amino acids. V was clipped by 4 bases and J by 0 bases, with 22 bases between them. Germline values: CDR1 MGHRA, CDR2 YSYEKL. In nucleotides, the CDR3 is TGCGCCAGCAGCCCACTAGCTAGTGGGAGAAGGTACTCCTACGAGCAGTACTTC. Amino acids: CASSPLASGRRYSYEQYF.

This CDR3 reads CASSIPPVFTGLPNTEAFF. In nucleotides, the CDR3 is TGTGCCAGTAGTATCCCCCCAGTGTTCACGGGGCTTCCGAACACTGAAGCTTTCTTT. The genes are TRBV19 and TRBJ1-1; D might be TRBD1 (5 bases). This CDR3 comprises 19 residues. Germline V gene lookup returns CDR1 LNHDA and CDR2 SQIVND (reference sequence). V was cut by 3 bases and J by 1 base, with 24 bases left in between.

The table lists this clone with a count of one. The same CDR3 is also encoded by other DNA sequences in this sample. This chain links TRBV6-6 with TRBJ2-2; TRBD1 is a possible D gene (5 bases). Germline-derived CDR1 and CDR2 are MNHNY and SVGAGI (reference sequence). Trimming removed 6 bases from V and 6 bases from J, with 8 bases in between. The CDR3 is 12 amino acids. The CDR3 DNA is TGTGCCAGCAGCCCCAGGGCCGGGGAGCTGTTTTTT. It encodes CASSPRAGELFF.

This chain uses TRBV28 with TRBJ1-6; D unresolved. The germline V gene encodes CDR1 MDHEN and CDR2 SYDVKM. V lost 6 bases to trimming and J lost 0 bases, with 6 bases between them. The CDR3 has 14 amino acids. The DNA of the CDR3 is TGTGCCAGCAGATTAAACTCCTATAATTCACCCCTCCACTTT. This gives the protein CASRLNSYNSPLHF.

Worth noting for this clone: Other DNA variants within this sample encode the same CDR3. The chain combines TRBV6-5 with TRBJ1-5; 9 nucleotides align to TRBD1. Trimming removed 6 bases from V and 4 bases from J; junction bases left unmatched: 7. The germline V gene has CDR1 MNHEY and CDR2 SVGAGI. This CDR3 comprises 15 residues. The CDR3 region has the DNA TGTGCCAGCAGATCCGGACAGGGGAGAAATCAGCCCCAGCATTTT. As protein: CASRSGQGRNQPQHF.

The chain uses TRBV4-1 and TRBJ1-5; possibly TRBD1 for D (5 bases). Germline assignment: CDR1 MGHRA and CDR2 YSYEKL. The CDR3 consists of 14 residues. Trimming took off 4 bases at V and 3 bases at J, with 10 bases between the two ends. CDR3 sequence (DNA): TGCGCCAGCAGCCCCGGGGCCACCAATCAGCCCCAGCATTTT. As protein: CASSPGATNQPQHF.

The rearrangement joins TRBV5-1 to TRBJ1-2, with 7 nucleotides matching TRBD1. V trimming: 2 bases; J trimming: 10 bases; junction bases outside the gene matches: 11. Germline CDR1 is SGHRS and CDR2 is YFSETQ. CDR3 size: 14 residues. DNA for the CDR3: TGCGCCAGCAGCTTCCGGGACAGTCTTTCTGTCTACACCTTC. This codes for CASSFRDSLSVYTF. Full variable domain (remainder filled in from reference TRBV5-1 and TRBJ1-2): KAGVTQTPRYLIKTRGQQVTLSCSPISGHRSVSWYQQTPGQGLQFLFEYFSETQRNKGNFPGRFSGRQFSNSRSEMNVSTLELGDSALYLCASSFRDSLSVYTFGSGTRLTVV.

The chain combines TRBV25-1 with TRBJ2-7; perhaps TRBD2 as D (6 bases). This CDR3 is 13 amino acids long. V dropped 1 base and J dropped 6 bases, with 10 bases sitting between them. Germline V gives CDR1 MGHDK, CDR2 SYGVNS. The CDR3 reads CASSEWRDGEQYF. CDR3 DNA sequence: TGTGCCAGCAGTGAATGGAGGGACGGCGAGCAGTACTTC.

The V gene is TRBV10-1, the J gene TRBJ1-1; the D is unclear. CDR1 WNHNN and CDR2 SYGVQD come from the germline V gene (reference sequence). The V end lost 5 bases, the J end lost 1 base, and 8 bases lay between the germline ends. CDR3 length: 13 residues. The CDR3 sequence: CASSTNPNTEAFF. The CDR3 DNA follows: TGCGCCAGCAGTACCAACCCGAACACTGAAGCTTTCTTT.

The chain has TRBV6-1 and TRBJ1-2; the match to TRBD1 covers 8 bases. This CDR3 has 14 residues. CDR1 and CDR2 (germline): MNHNS, SASEGT. The V gene end was trimmed by 6 bases and the J gene end by 0 bases; junction bases not matched to a gene: 3. CDR3 region: CASRNRGANYGYTF. The CDR3 coding sequence is TGTGCCAGCAGAAACAGGGGGGCTAACTATGGCTACACCTTC.

This rearrangement joins TRBV18 to TRBJ1-1; D uncertain. This CDR3 spans 15 amino acids. Per the germline V gene, CDR1 is KGHSH and CDR2 is LQKENI. V was cut by 2 bases and J by 8 bases, with 18 bases left in between. The CDR3 sequence: CASSPSLVGSGEAFF. The CDR3 DNA follows: TGTGCCAGCTCACCATCTTTGGTAGGATCTGGGGAAGCTTTCTTT. Full variable domain (rest looked up from reference TRBV18 and TRBJ1-1): NAGVMQNPRHLVRRRGQEARLRCSPMKGHSHVYWYRQLPEEGLKFMVYLQKENIIDESGMPKERFSAEFPKEGPSILRIQQVVRGDSAAYFCASSPSLVGSGEAFFGQGTRLTVV.

This chain uses TRBV5-1 with TRBJ1-4, with D hard to call. This CDR3 contains 14 residues. Germline V gene data show CDR1 as SGHRS and CDR2 as YFSETQ. V lost 3 bases and J lost 8, with 14 bases in between. CDR3 protein: CASSSGSNAEKLFF. Here the CDR3 DNA reads TGCGCCAGCAGCTCCGGTTCTAATGCGGAAAAACTGTTTTTT. Variable domain in full (rest from reference TRBV5-1 and TRBJ1-4): KAGVTQTPRYLIKTRGQQVTLSCSPISGHRSVSWYQQTPGQGLQFLFEYFSETQRNKGNFPGRFSGRQFSNSRSEMNVSTLELGDSALYLCASSSGSNAEKLFFGSGTQLSVL.

The CDR3 spells CASSLDMVNTEAFF. In DNA, the CDR3 is TGTGCCAGCAGCTTAGATATGGTGAACACTGAAGCTTTCTTT. V is TRBV11-1 and J is TRBJ1-1; D is unclear. CDR1 is SGHAT, CDR2 FQDESV, per germline (reference sequence). This CDR3 comprises 14 residues. Trimming removed 1 base at V and 0 bases at J, with 6 bases between.

The V and J genes are TRBV5-8 and TRBJ2-3; D perhaps matches TRBD2 (6 bases). The CDR3 spans 17 residues. Germline V CDR1 and CDR2: SGHTS, YDEGEE. The ends were cut back, 0 bases at V and 1 base at J, with 15 bases in the middle. Here the CDR3 DNA reads TGTGCCAGCAGCTTGGTCTCGGTGGGCGGGGGCACAGATACGCAGTATTTT. The encoded protein is CASSLVSVGGGTDTQYF.

The CDR3 loop is CASRGGPEGAYEQYF. CDR3 DNA sequence: TGTGCCAGCAGAGGGGGTCCCGAAGGGGCCTACGAGCAGTACTTC. V is TRBV6-5 and J is TRBJ2-7; the D gene is possibly TRBD1 (6 bases). Deletions cut 6 bases from V and 2 bases from J, with 17 bases between. This CDR3 is built from 15 residues. Germline assignment: CDR1 MNHEY and CDR2 SVGAGI.

The gene calls are TRBV11-2 and TRBJ2-7, with D uncertain. Trimming left V 2 bases short and J 3 bases short, with 11 bases between. The CDR3 runs to 14 residues. Germline V lookup: CDR1 SGHAT, CDR2 FQNNGV. The CDR3 reads CASSLSRTDYEQYF. CDR3 coding DNA: TGTGCCAGCAGCTTATCCAGGACGGACTACGAGCAGTACTTC.

The count of this clone is one. The chain joins TRBV13 to TRBJ2-1, with D perhaps TRBD2 (5 bases). Germline V CDR1 and CDR2: PRHDT, FYEKMQ (reference sequence). V lost 1 base to trimming and J lost 0 bases, with 7 bases between them. The CDR3 is 15 residues long. The CDR3 loop is CASSLEGSSYNEQFF. The CDR3 DNA sequence: TGTGCCAGCAGCTTAGAAGGGAGCTCCTACAATGAGCAGTTCTTC.